Sequencing of this TCR beta chain was carried out in a study of PD-1 blockade in mismatch repair-deficient tumors. With 5 bases clipped from V and 10 bases from J, the junction kept 13 bases outside the gene matches. This CDR3 comprises 14 residues. Germline V lookup: CDR1 MNHEY, CDR2 SMNVEV (reference sequence). The TCR-sequenced patients were a few responders to pembrolizumab. Measured with immunoSEQ multiplex PCR; TCRdb has only the in-frame clones, and not every one. The sample gives about 79,000 clones, 80% to 90% of which show up once; around 5.1% is in the top ten. Sequences were derived from peripheral blood, sampled 44 weeks after starting pembrolizumab. The source is an adult with mismatch repair-deficient cancer. This chain links TRBV27 with TRBJ1-2; 7 bases match TRBD1. This CDR3 is CASSSTGALGHYTF. In DNA, the CDR3 is TGTGCCAGCAGTAGTACAGGGGCCCTAGGGCACTACACCTTC.